The present TCR beta chain was sequenced within a study of shared clonotypes between healthy human individuals. Study summary: The study drew on a couple of women and three men aged 18 to 49 as donors. The study, taken as a whole, reports: The genetic and exposure-history diversity represented was limited by few donors.

Several immunoSEQ 96-well plates shared each subset's DNA, each plate a replicate. The input for sorted-subset replicate PCRs was around 0.2 ug DNA, 25,000 to 30,000 T cell genomes. The data were produced by immunoSEQ multiplex PCR, yet TCRdb's version contains in-frame clones alone and is incomplete. The sample has some 1 million clones; approximately 76% are singletons. As concerns this clone: The antigen remains undetermined.

This CDR3 comprises 16 residues. The J gene is TRBJ2-7, the V gene TRBV21-1. TRBV21-1 is annotated as a pseudogene. This receptor was obtained from a man aged 18 to 35 in good health. Sequenced material: memory CD4+ T cells sorted from blood. Subset indicated: CD45RA-negative fraction. The CDR3: CASSKAGRTFSYEQYF. The CDR3 DNA follows: TGTGCCAGCAGCAAAGCCGGGCGTACCTTCTCCTACGAGCAGTACTTC.